The clone carrying this T cell receptor (beta chain) was counted ten times or more. Graves' hyperthyroidism is called stable when ophthalmopathy does not progress within 18 months. The data were taken from a study of T cells in Graves' hyperthyroidism and ophthalmopathy. Germline V gene data show CDR1 as MRHNA and CDR2 as SNTAGT. The V gene end was trimmed by 3 bases and the J gene end by 7 bases; junction bases not matched to a gene: 6. The length of the CDR3 is 16 residues. Amplified TCR beta CDR3 regions derived from RNA transcripts. HTBI primers were employed in a first-round RT-PCR of the TCR CDR3. Using its own MiXCR run on the multiplex PCR reads, TCRdb lists one record per CDR3 protein. This sample has 380,000 or so distinct CDR3 sequences, with approximately 14% found just once.

The receptor was isolated from a woman younger than 45 with Graves' hyperthyroidism. Sequenced: blood. The rearrangement joins TRBV6-4 to TRBJ1-6; 10 nucleotides line up with TRBD1. The chain's CDR3 is CASSEIAGQGNSPLHF. CDR3 bases: TGTGCCAGCAGTGAGATTGCGGGACAGGGGAATTCACCCCTCCACTTT.